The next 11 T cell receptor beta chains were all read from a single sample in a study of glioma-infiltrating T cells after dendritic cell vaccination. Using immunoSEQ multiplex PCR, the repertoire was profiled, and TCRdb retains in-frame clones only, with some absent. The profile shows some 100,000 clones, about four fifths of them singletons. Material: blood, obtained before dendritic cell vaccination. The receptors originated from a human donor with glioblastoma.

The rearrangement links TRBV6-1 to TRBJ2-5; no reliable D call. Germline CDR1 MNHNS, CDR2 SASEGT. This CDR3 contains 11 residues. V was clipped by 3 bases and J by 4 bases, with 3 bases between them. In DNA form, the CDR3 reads TGTGCCAGCAGTGACTTAGAGACCCAGTACTTC. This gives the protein CASSDLETQYF.

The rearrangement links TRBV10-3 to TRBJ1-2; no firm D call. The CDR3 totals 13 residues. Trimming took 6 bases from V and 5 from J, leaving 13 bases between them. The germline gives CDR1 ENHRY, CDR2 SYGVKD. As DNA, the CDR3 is TGTGCCATCAGCAGCGGAGACTATTATGGCTACACCTTC. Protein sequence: CAISSGDYYGYTF.

CDR3 bases: TGTGCCAGCAGCTCCCGACTAGCGGGAGGCTACGAGCAGTACTTC. Encoded protein: CASSSRLAGGYEQYF. The genes are TRBV7-9 and TRBJ2-7; 13 bases are shared with TRBD2. This CDR3 spans 15 amino acids. In germline, CDR1 is SEHNR, CDR2 FQNEAQ (reference sequence). The ends lost 4 bases at V and 3 bases at J; junction bases unmatched: 3.

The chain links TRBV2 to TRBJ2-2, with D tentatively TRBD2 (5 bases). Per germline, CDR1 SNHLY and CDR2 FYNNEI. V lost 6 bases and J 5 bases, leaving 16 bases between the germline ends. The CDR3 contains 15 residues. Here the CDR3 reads CASRGTGILTGELFF. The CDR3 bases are TGTGCCAGCAGGGGTACCGGGATTTTGACCGGGGAGCTGTTTTTT.

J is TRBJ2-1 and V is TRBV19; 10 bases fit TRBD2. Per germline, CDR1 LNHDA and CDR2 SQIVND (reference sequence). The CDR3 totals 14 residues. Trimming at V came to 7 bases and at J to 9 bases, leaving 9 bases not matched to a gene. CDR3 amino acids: CASKSLAGLGEQFF. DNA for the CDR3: TGTGCCAGTAAGTCACTAGCGGGACTGGGTGAGCAGTTCTTC.

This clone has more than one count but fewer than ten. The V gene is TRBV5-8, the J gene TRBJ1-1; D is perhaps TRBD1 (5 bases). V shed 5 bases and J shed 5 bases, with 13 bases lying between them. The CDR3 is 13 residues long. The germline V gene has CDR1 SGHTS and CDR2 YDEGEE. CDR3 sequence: CASSFQGQTEAFF. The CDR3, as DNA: TGTGCCAGCAGTTTTCAGGGCCAGACTGAAGCTTTCTTT.

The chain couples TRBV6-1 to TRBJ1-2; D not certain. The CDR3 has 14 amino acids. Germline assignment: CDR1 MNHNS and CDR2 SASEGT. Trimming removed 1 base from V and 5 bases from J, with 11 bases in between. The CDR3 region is CASSEGGDVYGYTF. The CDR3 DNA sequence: TGTGCCAGCAGTGAAGGTGGAGACGTATATGGCTACACCTTC.

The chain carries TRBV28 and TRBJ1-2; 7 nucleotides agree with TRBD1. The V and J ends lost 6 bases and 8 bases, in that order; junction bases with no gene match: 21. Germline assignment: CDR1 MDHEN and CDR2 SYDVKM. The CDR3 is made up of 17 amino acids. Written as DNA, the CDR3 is TGTGCCAGCAGCGGTAGGACAGGCCAGAAGCGGGTGAGGGGCTACACCTTC. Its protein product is CASSGRTGQKRVRGYTF.

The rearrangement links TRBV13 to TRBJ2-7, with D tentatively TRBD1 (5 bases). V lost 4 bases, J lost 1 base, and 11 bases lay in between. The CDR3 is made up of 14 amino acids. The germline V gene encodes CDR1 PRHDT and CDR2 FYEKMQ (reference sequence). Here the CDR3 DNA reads TGTGCCAGCAGCTACACAGGCCATTCCTACGAGCAGTACTTC. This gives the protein CASSYTGHSYEQYF.

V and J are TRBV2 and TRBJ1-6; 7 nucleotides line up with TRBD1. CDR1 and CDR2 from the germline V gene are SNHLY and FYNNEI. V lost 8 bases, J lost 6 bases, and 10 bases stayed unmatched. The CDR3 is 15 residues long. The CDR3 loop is CASVARTGGNSPLHF. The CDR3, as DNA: TGTGCCAGCGTTGCCAGGACAGGAGGTAATTCACCCCTCCACTTT.

This chain's CDR3 is CASSPDSGLGNTEAFF. For the CDR3, the DNA is TGTGCCAGCAGCCCTGACAGCGGGCTCGGCAACACTGAAGCTTTCTTT. The chain has TRBV5-6 and TRBJ1-1, with D perhaps matching TRBD1 (5 bases). Germline V gene sequence: CDR1 SGHDT, CDR2 YYEEEE. The CDR3 has 16 amino acids. Between the trimmed V and J ends, which lost 4 bases and 2 bases, there was a span of 18 bases.